This T cell receptor (beta chain) was retrieved from a study of OX40 agonist ivuxolimab in advanced cancers. The overall study: Given to patients was ivuxolimab, an agonistic anti-OX40 (CD134) antibody.

Germline V CDR1 and CDR2: SGHNT, YYREEE (reference sequence). Trimming removed 2 bases from V and 2 bases from J, with 10 bases in between. This CDR3 region has 14 residues. Profiled with immunoSEQ multiplex PCR; TCRdb holds only in-frame clones, not every one. This sample carries some 70,000 clones, 86% of them seen once, and the ten largest clones take approximately 2%. V gene TRBV5-4 combines with J gene TRBJ1-2; no clear D gene. The receptor's source is an adult with an advanced solid tumor such as melanoma, head and neck, liver or kidney cancer. This specimen consisted of CD4+ or CD8+ T cells sorted from blood, obtained in a trial of the OX40 agonist ivuxolimab. DNA of the CDR3: TGTGCCAGCAGCTTAAGTGGGGAAAACTATGGCTACACCTTC. It is translated as CASSLSGENYGYTF.